These T cell receptor beta chains were read from a single sample in a study of blood T cell repertoires in COVID-19. The data were produced by immunoSEQ multiplex PCR, yet TCRdb's version contains in-frame clones alone and is incomplete. The profile covers some 150,000 clones, with approximately 85% appearing a single time and less than 3.5% taken by the ten largest. Sequenced input: peripheral blood. These receptors were collected from a human donor with acute or convalescent COVID-19. The donor label of this sample is uncertain. CDR3s include the opening cysteine and the closing phenylalanine or tryptophan. The D gene is left open where the match is weak. Not every row has a clone size; where given, it reads once, few, many or a size class.

v_gene: TRBV18
d_gene: TRBD2
j_gene: TRBJ2-5
abundance: .
CDR3aa: CASSPRGDETQYF
CDR3nt: TGTGCCAGCTCACCGCGGGGGGACGAGACCCAGTACTTC

v_gene: TRBV5-4
d_gene: .
j_gene: TRBJ2-1
abundance: .
CDR3aa: CASTKPQGSYNEQFF
CDR3nt: TGTGCCAGCACCAAGCCCCAGGGCTCCTACAATGAGCAGTTCTTC

v_gene: TRBV6-4
d_gene: TRBD2
j_gene: TRBJ2-3
abundance: .
CDR3aa: CASSDSSGGTDTQYF
CDR3nt: TGTGCCAGCAGTGACTCTAGCGGGGGCACAGATACGCAGTATTTT

v_gene: TRBV10-3
d_gene: TRBD1
j_gene: TRBJ2-7
abundance: .
CDR3aa: CAISGTGYEQYF
CDR3nt: TGTGCCATCAGTGGGACAGGGTACGAGCAGTACTTC

v_gene: TRBV5-5
d_gene: TRBD1
j_gene: TRBJ2-4
abundance: .
CDR3aa: CASTLTGRGDIQYF
CDR3nt: TGTGCCAGCACCTTGACAGGGAGAGGGGACATTCAGTACTTC

v_gene: TRBV19
d_gene: .
j_gene: TRBJ1-5
abundance: .
CDR3aa: CASSSGSGQPQHF
CDR3nt: TGTGCCAGTAGTTCAGGGTCAGGGCAGCCCCAGCATTTT

v_gene: TRBV6-5
d_gene: .
j_gene: TRBJ2-2
abundance: once
CDR3aa: CASRARGGGELFF
CDR3nt: TGTGCCAGCAGAGCCAGGGGTGGCGGGGAGCTGTTTTTT

v_gene: TRBV30
d_gene: TRBD1
j_gene: TRBJ1-5
abundance: few
CDR3aa: CAWGGTGEQPQHF
CDR3nt: TGTGCCTGGGGAGGGACAGGGGAGCAGCCCCAGCATTTT

v_gene: TRBV27
d_gene: .
j_gene: TRBJ2-2
abundance: .
CDR3aa: CASSRRNTGELFF
CDR3nt: TGTGCCAGCAGTCGCAGGAACACCGGGGAGCTGTTTTTT

v_gene: TRBV7-2
d_gene: TRBD2
j_gene: TRBJ2-5
abundance: once
CDR3aa: CASSKRTSGQETQYF
CDR3nt: TGTGCCAGCAGCAAACGGACTAGCGGGCAAGAGACCCAGTACTTC

v_gene: TRBV7-2
d_gene: TRBD2
j_gene: TRBJ2-2
abundance: once
CDR3aa: CASTSGGRSNTGELFF
CDR3nt: TGTGCCAGTACTAGCGGGGGGCGGTCGAACACCGGGGAGCTGTTTTTT

v_gene: TRBV28
d_gene: .
j_gene: TRBJ1-5
abundance: .
CDR3aa: CASSFLLGAGQPQHF
CDR3nt: TGTGCCAGCAGTTTCCTACTGGGGGCAGGTCAGCCCCAGCATTTT

v_gene: TRBV30
d_gene: .
j_gene: TRBJ2-3
abundance: .
CDR3aa: CAWNAGSSTDTQYF
CDR3nt: TGTGCCTGGAACGCAGGATCTAGCACAGATACGCAGTATTTT

v_gene: TRBV18
d_gene: .
j_gene: TRBJ2-5
abundance: .
CDR3aa: CASSPVEGETQYF
CDR3nt: TGTGCCAGCTCACCGGTGGAGGGAGAGACCCAGTACTTC

v_gene: TRBV4-1
d_gene: .
j_gene: TRBJ2-5
abundance: .
CDR3aa: CASSLSGQETQYF
CDR3nt: TGCGCCAGCAGCCTGTCAGGGCAAGAGACCCAGTACTTC

v_gene: TRBV7-9
d_gene: .
j_gene: TRBJ1-2
abundance: .
CDR3aa: CASSLGTPTYGYTF
CDR3nt: TGTGCCAGCAGCCTGGGGACACCGACTTATGGCTACACCTTC

v_gene: TRBV6-2/TRBV6-3
d_gene: .
j_gene: TRBJ2-5
abundance: .
CDR3aa: CASSYSMVYSSSRPWVQYF
CDR3nt: TGTGCCAGCAGTTACTCGATGGTATACTCCTCGTCCAGGCCCTGGGTCCAGTACTTC

v_gene: TRBV5-1
d_gene: .
j_gene: TRBJ1-2
abundance: few
CDR3aa: CASSLVVGALSYGYTF
CDR3nt: TGCGCCAGCAGCTTGGTGGTTGGGGCTTTGAGCTATGGCTACACCTTC

v_gene: TRBV6-6
d_gene: .
j_gene: TRBJ1-1
abundance: .
CDR3aa: CASRDREAFF
CDR3nt: TGTGCCAGCAGGGACAGAGAAGCTTTCTTT

v_gene: TRBV20-1
d_gene: TRBD2
j_gene: TRBJ2-3
abundance: once
CDR3aa: CSASITSGTDTQYF
CDR3nt: TGCAGTGCTAGTATTACTAGCGGGACAGATACGCAGTATTTT

v_gene: TRBV9
d_gene: .
j_gene: TRBJ2-2
abundance: once
CDR3aa: CASSTYRASGELFF
CDR3nt: TGTGCCAGCAGCACCTACAGGGCATCCGGGGAGCTGTTTTTT

v_gene: TRBV19
d_gene: TRBD2
j_gene: TRBJ2-3
abundance: .
CDR3aa: CASSIVALAGETQYF
CDR3nt: TGTGCCAGTAGTATAGTCGCCCTAGCGGGAGAGACGCAGTATTTT

v_gene: TRBV6-6
d_gene: .
j_gene: TRBJ1-2
abundance: .
CDR3aa: CASTVNREVGYTF
CDR3nt: TGTGCCAGCACGGTTAACAGGGAAGTTGGCTACACCTTC

v_gene: TRBV28
d_gene: TRBD1
j_gene: TRBJ1-4
abundance: .
CDR3aa: CASSFGTGGNEKLFF
CDR3nt: TGTGCCAGCAGTTTCGGGACAGGGGGCAACGAAAAACTGTTTTTT

v_gene: TRBV6-2/TRBV6-3
d_gene: TRBD1
j_gene: TRBJ1-1
abundance: .
CDR3aa: CASSTGQGAPEAFF
CDR3nt: TGTGCCAGCAGTACGGGACAGGGAGCCCCTGAAGCTTTCTTT

v_gene: TRBV4-3
d_gene: TRBD1
j_gene: TRBJ2-1
abundance: few
CDR3aa: CASSQLLTQGAYNEQFF
CDR3nt: TGCGCCAGCAGCCAACTACTAACCCAGGGGGCTTACAATGAGCAGTTCTTC

v_gene: TRBV10-3
d_gene: .
j_gene: TRBJ1-3
abundance: few
CDR3aa: CATRPGDYSGNTIYF
CDR3nt: TGTGCCACCCGCCCCGGGGACTACTCTGGAAACACCATATATTTT

v_gene: TRBV11-2
d_gene: TRBD1
j_gene: TRBJ1-1
abundance: .
CDR3aa: CASSFRGQGDTEAFF
CDR3nt: TGTGCCAGCAGCTTTCGTGGACAGGGTGACACTGAAGCTTTCTTT

v_gene: TRBV2
d_gene: TRBD1
j_gene: TRBJ1-1
abundance: once
CDR3aa: CASSGQGTEAFF
CDR3nt: TGTGCCAGCAGTGGACAGGGGACTGAAGCTTTCTTT

v_gene: TRBV2
d_gene: .
j_gene: TRBJ2-5
abundance: once
CDR3aa: CASRREQETQYF
CDR3nt: TGTGCCAGCAGGCGGGAACAAGAGACCCAGTACTTC

v_gene: TRBV7-8
d_gene: .
j_gene: TRBJ2-1
abundance: .
CDR3aa: CASSLAERTQGYNEQFF
CDR3nt: TGTGCCAGCAGCTTAGCCGAGCGGACCCAGGGGTACAATGAGCAGTTCTTC